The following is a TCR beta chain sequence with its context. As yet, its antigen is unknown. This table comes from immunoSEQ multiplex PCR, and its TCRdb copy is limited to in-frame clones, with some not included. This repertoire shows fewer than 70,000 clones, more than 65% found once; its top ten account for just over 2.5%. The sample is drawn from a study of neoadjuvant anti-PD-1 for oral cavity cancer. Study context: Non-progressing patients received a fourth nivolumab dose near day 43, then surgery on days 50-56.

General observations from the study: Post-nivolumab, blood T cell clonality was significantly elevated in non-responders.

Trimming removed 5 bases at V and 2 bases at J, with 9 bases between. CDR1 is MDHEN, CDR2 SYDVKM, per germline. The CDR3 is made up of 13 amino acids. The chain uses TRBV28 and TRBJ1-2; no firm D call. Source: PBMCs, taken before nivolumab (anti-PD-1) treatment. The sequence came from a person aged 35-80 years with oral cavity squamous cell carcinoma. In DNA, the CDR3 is TGTGCCAGCAGTCCCGGAGTGAACTATGGCTACACCTTC. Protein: CASSPGVNYGYTF.